A single sample is the source of the 19 T cell receptor beta chains below, sequenced in a study of cytomegalovirus exposure and HLA in healthy donors. The table came from immunoSEQ multiplex PCR; TCRdb's copy has only in-frame clones and leaves some out. The table lists about 130,000 clones, around 92% of them singletons. The material sequenced was PBMCs. Receptors were obtained from a man in his thirties or forties in good health and CMV-seronegative.

The rearrangement joins TRBV14 to TRBJ1-6, with D possibly TRBD1 on 5 matching bases. The ends were cut back, 1 base at V and 8 bases at J, with 12 bases in the middle. The CDR3 length is 15 residues. Germline CDR1 reads SGHDN; CDR2 reads FVKESK. The CDR3 here is CASSQAAGRYSPLHF. In DNA, the CDR3 is TGTGCCAGCAGCCAAGCTGCAGGGAGGTATTCACCCCTCCACTTT.

The CDR3 sequence: CASSPIGANTEAFF. For the CDR3, the DNA is TGTGCCAGCAGCCCAATAGGGGCGAACACTGAAGCTTTCTTT. The chain joins TRBV27 to TRBJ1-1, with a tentative D call TRBD1 (5 bases). V lost 6 bases to trimming and J lost 1 base, with 12 bases between them. CDR1 and CDR2 (germline): MNHEY, SMNVEV (reference sequence). The CDR3 is 14 residues long.

V and J are TRBV18 and TRBJ1-6; 9 nucleotides line up with TRBD1. Trimming cost V 2 bases and J 10 bases; bases outside gene matches: 9. Germline-derived CDR1 and CDR2 are KGHSH and LQKENI. The CDR3 is made up of 16 amino acids. CDR3 bases: TGTGCCAGCTCACCATATGGGGGACAGGGCGGATCACCCCTCCACTTT. Amino acids: CASSPYGGQGGSPLHF. Using reference TRBV18 and TRBJ1-6 for the parts outside the CDR3, the full variable domain is NAGVMQNPRHLVRRRGQEARLRCSPMKGHSHVYWYRQLPEEGLKFMVYLQKENIIDESGMPKERFSAEFPKEGPSILRIQQVVRGDSAAYFCASSPYGGQGGSPLHFGNGTRLTVT.

In this sample, this clone turned up a few times. V and J are TRBV7-8 and TRBJ1-6; 9 bases line up with TRBD1. This CDR3 region has 16 residues. Germline CDR1 is SGHVS and CDR2 is FQNEAQ. V dropped 6 bases and J dropped 2; count of bases not matched to a gene: 5. The CDR3, as DNA: TGTGCCAGCAGAAAGGGACAGGGCCCCTATAATTCACCCCTCCACTTT. Encoded protein: CASRKGQGPYNSPLHF.

The chain recombines TRBV6-5 with TRBJ2-3, with 13 bases matching TRBD2. Germline V CDR1 and CDR2: MNHEY, SVGAGI. The CDR3 totals 15 residues. The trim removed 5 bases at V and 1 base at J, leaving 0 bases unmatched. The CDR3 protein is CASSGLAGGTDTQYF. In DNA form, the CDR3 reads TGTGCCAGCAGTGGACTAGCGGGGGGCACAGATACGCAGTATTTT.

This chain connects TRBV7-9 to TRBJ2-3; perhaps TRBD1 as D (6 bases). From germline, CDR1 is SEHNR and CDR2 FQNEAQ (reference sequence). The CDR3 sequence is 17 residues long. Trimming took 4 bases from V and 0 from J, leaving 17 bases between them. The CDR3 DNA reads TGTGCCAGCAGCTCCTCCCTCGACAGGAGAAGCACAGATACGCAGTATTTT. Residues: CASSSSLDRRSTDTQYF.

The chain employs TRBV27 and TRBJ2-1, with TRBD1 identical over 9 bases. This CDR3 has 21 amino acids. V dropped 5 bases and J dropped 1; count of bases not matched to a gene: 21. Germline loops: CDR1 MNHEY, CDR2 SMNVEV (reference sequence). As DNA, the CDR3 is TGTGCCAGCAGTAACCACTTGTGGGACAGGGAAACGGGGGAGTCCTACAATGAGCAGTTCTTC. It yields the protein CASSNHLWDRETGESYNEQFF.

The rearrangement uses TRBV14 and TRBJ1-4; possible D gene TRBD1, 6 bases. The CDR3 is 15 amino acids. The germline V and J ends were trimmed by 4 bases and 7 bases, with 16 bases remaining between them. CDR1 SGHDN and CDR2 FVKESK come from the germline V gene. CDR3 amino acids: CASSREGQFPEKLFF. The CDR3, as DNA: TGTGCCAGCAGCCGAGAGGGACAATTTCCTGAAAAACTGTTTTTT.

The chain uses TRBV11-2 and TRBJ1-4, with 7 bases matching TRBD1. The CDR3 has 14 residues. Germline CDR1 SGHAT, CDR2 FQNNGV. The J segment lost 5 bases and the V segment lost 7 bases, leaving 7 bases of the junction unmatched. DNA of the CDR3: TGTGCCAGCAACCGGGGACAGTCCAATGAAAAACTGTTTTTT. Amino acid sequence: CASNRGQSNEKLFF.

V and J are TRBV6-6 and TRBJ1-1; D unclear. V lost 6 bases and J lost 1, with 12 bases in between. There are 14 residues in the CDR3. Looked up from germline, CDR1 is MNHNY and CDR2 is SVGAGI (reference sequence). CDR3 in amino acids: CASRSHGGNTEAFF. The CDR3 DNA follows: TGTGCCAGCAGGTCCCATGGAGGGAACACTGAAGCTTTCTTT.

The rearrangement links TRBV28 to TRBJ2-5; 9 bases are a match to TRBD1. Germline lookup yields CDR1 MDHEN and CDR2 SYDVKM. The CDR3 spans 15 residues. V trimming: 5 bases; J trimming: 1 base; junction bases outside the gene matches: 5. In DNA, the CDR3 is TGTGCCAGCAGTCCGGGACAGGGAGTCCAAGAGACCCAGTACTTC. As protein: CASSPGQGVQETQYF. Full variable domain (outside the CDR3, taken from reference TRBV28 and TRBJ2-5): DVKVTQSSRYLVKRTGEKVFLECVQDMDHENMFWYRQDPGLGLRLIYFSYDVKMKEKGDIPEGYSVSREKKERFSLILESASTNQTSMYLCASSPGQGVQETQYFGPGTRLLVL.

The CDR3 sequence is CASSGGQGGNTEAFF. The CDR3 DNA is TGTGCCAGCAGCGGGGGACAGGGCGGGAACACTGAAGCTTTCTTT. The chain employs TRBV5-6 and TRBJ1-1; the match to TRBD1 covers 9 bases. The germline gives CDR1 SGHDT, CDR2 YYEEEE. V shed 4 bases, J shed 1 base, and the junction held 5 bases outside the gene matches. The CDR3 runs 15 residues.

The chain couples TRBV11-1 to TRBJ2-2; TRBD1 might be the D (5 bases). The CDR3 runs to 13 residues. Per germline, CDR1 SGHAT and CDR2 FQDESV (reference sequence). Trimming stripped 6 bases from V and 2 bases from J, with 7 bases between. The CDR3 loop is CASSWTNTGELFF. The CDR3 bases are TGTGCCAGCAGTTGGACAAACACCGGGGAGCTGTTTTTT.

This clone has only a few counts. This chain connects TRBV28 to TRBJ2-7; 8 positions agree with TRBD1. V was pared by 5 bases and J by 5 bases, with 8 bases of the junction left unmatched. Germline loops: CDR1 MDHEN, CDR2 SYDVKM. The CDR3 runs to 14 residues. Here the CDR3 DNA reads TGTGCCAGCAGTACGACAGGGGCGGTGGACGAGCAGTACTTC. Residues: CASSTTGAVDEQYF.

In its sample, this clone was seen once. The gene calls are TRBV4-3 and TRBJ2-2; no clear D gene. The CDR3 spans 14 residues. Per the germline V gene, CDR1 is LGHNA and CDR2 is YSLEER. The germline V and J ends were trimmed by 0 bases and 5 bases, with 7 bases remaining between them. DNA for the CDR3: TGCGCCAGCAGCCAAGATTGGCAGACCGGGGAGCTGTTTTTT. It encodes CASSQDWQTGELFF.

The V and J genes are TRBV27 and TRBJ2-2; no clear D. V was shortened by 10 bases and J by 6 bases, with 12 bases between the two germline ends. The CDR3 runs to 12 residues. Germline values: CDR1 MNHEY, CDR2 SMNVEV (reference sequence). CDR3 nucleotide sequence: TGTGCCACGAGTAGTGGTCCCGGGGAGCTGTTTTTT. Protein product: CATSSGPGELFF.

This chain uses TRBV5-1 with TRBJ1-6; TRBD1 is a possible D gene (6 bases). The CDR3 sequence is 17 residues long. V lost 4 bases and J 10 bases, leaving 24 bases between the germline ends. Germline V CDR1 and CDR2: SGHRS, YFSETQ. The CDR3 coding sequence is TGCGCCAGCAGCGGACAACAGGGAGGGTCTTCCCCCTCACCCCTCCACTTT. Amino acids: CASSGQQGGSSPSPLHF. Looking up the rest from reference TRBV5-1 and TRBJ1-6 gives the full variable domain: KAGVTQTPRYLIKTRGQQVTLSCSPISGHRSVSWYQQTPGQGLQFLFEYFSETQRNKGNFPGRFSGRQFSNSRSEMNVSTLELGDSALYLCASSGQQGGSSPSPLHFGNGTRLTVT.

This clone was recorded once. J is TRBJ1-5 and V is TRBV6-6; D is possibly TRBD1 (6 bases). Trimming shortened V by 3 bases and J by 5 bases, and 11 bases separated the two germline ends. This CDR3 is built from 14 residues. Germline V lookup: CDR1 MNHNY, CDR2 SVGAGI (reference sequence). The DNA of the CDR3 is TGTGCCAGCAGTTATAACAGGGAATATCAGCCCCAGCATTTT. This codes for CASSYNREYQPQHF.

The chain has TRBV5-1 and TRBJ1-2, with a tentative D call TRBD1 (6 bases). This CDR3 has 15 residues. Germline CDR1 and CDR2: SGHRS and YFSETQ. The V end lost 0 bases, the J end lost 2 bases, and 11 bases lay between the germline ends. The chain's CDR3 is CASSLVGGGNYGYTF. CDR3 in DNA: TGCGCCAGCAGCTTGGTAGGGGGAGGGAACTATGGCTACACCTTC. The full variable domain, completed using reference TRBV5-1 and TRBJ1-2, is KAGVTQTPRYLIKTRGQQVTLSCSPISGHRSVSWYQQTPGQGLQFLFEYFSETQRNKGNFPGRFSGRQFSNSRSEMNVSTLELGDSALYLCASSLVGGGNYGYTFGSGTRLTVV.